This T cell receptor beta chain was documented in a study of blood T cell repertoires in COVID-19. Study as a whole: The United States, Italy and Spain provided the acute and convalescent COVID-19 samples. The analysed material was cDNA or gDNA that came from T cells, B-cell-depleted T cells, or PBMCs.

This CDR3 spans 18 amino acids. The ends lost 4 bases at V and 3 bases at J; junction bases unmatched: 13. The germline gives CDR1 SGHRS, CDR2 YFSETQ. Original processing notes: Quantification of nucleated cells was approximated via reference gene primer amplification. Generated by immunoSEQ multiplex PCR, the TCRdb table keeps only in-frame clones and is missing some. The DNA gave D and trimming, while V, J and clone size come from that table. This repertoire shows 150,000 to 200,000 clones, 65% to 90% found once; its top ten account for more than 7.5%. V usage is TRBV5-1 and J usage is TRBJ2-1; 10 bases are shared with TRBD2. Source material: peripheral blood. This receptor was obtained from a man over 45 with active or convalescent COVID-19. The CDR3 loop is CASSKRTSGRTHYNEQFF. Here the CDR3 DNA reads TGCGCCAGCAGCAAACGGACTAGCGGCAGAACTCACTACAATGAGCAGTTCTTC.